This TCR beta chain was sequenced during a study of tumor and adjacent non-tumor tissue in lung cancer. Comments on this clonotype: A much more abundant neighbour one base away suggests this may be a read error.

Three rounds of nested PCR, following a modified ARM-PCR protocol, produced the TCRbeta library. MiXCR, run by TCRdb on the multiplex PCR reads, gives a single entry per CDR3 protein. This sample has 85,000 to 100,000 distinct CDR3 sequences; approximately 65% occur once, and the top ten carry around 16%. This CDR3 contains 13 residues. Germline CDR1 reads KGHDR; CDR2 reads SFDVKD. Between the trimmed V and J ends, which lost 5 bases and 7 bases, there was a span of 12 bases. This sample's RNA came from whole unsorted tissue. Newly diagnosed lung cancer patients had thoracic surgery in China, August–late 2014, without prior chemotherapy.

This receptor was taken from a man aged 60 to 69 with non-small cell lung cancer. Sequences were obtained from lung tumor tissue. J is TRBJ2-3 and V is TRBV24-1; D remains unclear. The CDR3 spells CATSGQLSYTQYF. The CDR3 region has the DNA TGTGCCACCAGTGGGCAGCTATCGTATACGCAGTATTTT.